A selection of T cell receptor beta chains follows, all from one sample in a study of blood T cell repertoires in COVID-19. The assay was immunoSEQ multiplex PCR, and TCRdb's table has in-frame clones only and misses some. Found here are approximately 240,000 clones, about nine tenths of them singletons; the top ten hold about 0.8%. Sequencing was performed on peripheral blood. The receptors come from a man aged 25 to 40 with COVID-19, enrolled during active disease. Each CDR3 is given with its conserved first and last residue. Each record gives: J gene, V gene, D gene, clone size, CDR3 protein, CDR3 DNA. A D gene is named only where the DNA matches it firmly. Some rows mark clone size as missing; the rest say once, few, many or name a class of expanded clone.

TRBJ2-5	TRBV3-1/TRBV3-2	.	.	CASSLGGGHRETQYF	TGTGCCAGCAGCCTCGGAGGGGGCCATAGGGAGACCCAGTACTTC
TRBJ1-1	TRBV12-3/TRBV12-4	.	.	CASSLGPNTEAFF	TGTGCCAGCAGTTTAGGGCCGAACACTGAAGCTTTCTTT
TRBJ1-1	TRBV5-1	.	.	CASSLEYRSFLNTEAFF	TGCGCCAGCAGCTTGGAGTACAGGTCCTTCTTGAACACTGAAGCTTTCTTT
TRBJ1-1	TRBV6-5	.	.	CASTPNSGAEAFF	TGTGCCAGCACCCCCAACTCGGGGGCTGAAGCTTTCTTT
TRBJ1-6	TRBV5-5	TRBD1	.	CASRLQGANYNSPLHF	TGTGCCAGCAGATTGCAGGGGGCTAACTATAATTCACCCCTCCACTTT
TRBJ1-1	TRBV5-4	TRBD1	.	CASSLASGTGVTEAFF	TGTGCCAGCAGCTTGGCCTCCGGGACAGGGGTCACTGAAGCTTTCTTT
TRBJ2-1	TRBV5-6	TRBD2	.	CASMVAGGQYNEQFF	TGTGCCAGCATGGTCGCGGGGGGGCAGTACAATGAGCAGTTCTTC
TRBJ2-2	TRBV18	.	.	CASSPPTALNTGELFF	TGTGCCAGCTCACCACCCACAGCCCTTAACACCGGGGAGCTGTTTTTT
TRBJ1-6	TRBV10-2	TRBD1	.	CASSGTGSSYNSPLHF	TGCGCCAGCAGCGGGACAGGGAGCTCCTATAATTCACCCCTCCACTTT
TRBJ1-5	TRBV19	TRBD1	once	CASSSGQGAQPQHF	TGTGCCAGTAGCTCCGGACAGGGGGCTCAGCCCCAGCATTTT
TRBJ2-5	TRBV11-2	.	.	CASSFGGPSQETQYF	TGTGCCAGCAGCTTCGGGGGGCCCTCACAAGAGACCCAGTACTTC
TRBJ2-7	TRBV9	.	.	CASSRSYRIDEQYF	TGTGCCAGCAGCCGTAGTTACAGGATCGACGAGCAGTACTTC
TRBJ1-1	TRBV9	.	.	CASSAGDREAFF	TGTGCCAGCAGCGCCGGAGATAGGGAAGCTTTCTTT
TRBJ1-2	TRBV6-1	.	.	CASSEPWDIYGYTF	TGTGCCAGCAGTGAACCCTGGGACATCTATGGCTACACCTTC
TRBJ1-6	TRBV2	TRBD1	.	CASSAQGGDNSPLHF	TGTGCCAGCAGTGCGCAGGGGGGCGATAATTCACCCCTCCACTTT
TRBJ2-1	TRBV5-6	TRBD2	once	CASSPGLAGRDNEQFF	TGTGCCAGCAGCCCTGGACTAGCGGGGAGAGACAATGAGCAGTTCTTC
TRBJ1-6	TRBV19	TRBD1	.	CASSTRDSYNSPLHF	TGTGCCAGTAGTACCCGGGACAGCTATAATTCACCCCTCCACTTT
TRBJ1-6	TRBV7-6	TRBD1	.	CASSLDEGANSPLHF	TGTGCCAGCAGCTTAGATGAGGGGGCCAATTCACCCCTCCACTTT
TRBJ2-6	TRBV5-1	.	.	CASSLTPQLGGSDSGANVLTF	TGCGCCAGCAGCTTGACCCCACAATTAGGAGGGTCTGACTCTGGGGCCAACGTCCTGACTTTC
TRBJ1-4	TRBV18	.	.	CASSRGTATNEKLFF	TGTGCCAGCTCAAGGGGTACGGCAACTAATGAAAAACTGTTTTTT
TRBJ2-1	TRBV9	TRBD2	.	CASSVVTSGVGNEQFF	TGTGCCAGCAGCGTAGTGACTAGCGGGGTGGGCAATGAGCAGTTCTTC
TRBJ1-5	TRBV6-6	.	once	CASSGPGNSNQPQHF	TGTGCCAGCAGTGGGCCAGGTAATAGCAATCAGCCCCAGCATTTT
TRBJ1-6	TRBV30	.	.	CAWSTVGLGNSPLHF	TGTGCCTGGAGTACGGTGGGGCTGGGTAATTCACCCCTCCACTTT
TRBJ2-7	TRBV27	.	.	CASSLKGTDSYEQYF	TGTGCCAGCAGCCTTAAAGGAACAGACTCCTACGAGCAGTACTTC
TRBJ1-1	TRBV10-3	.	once	CAISPGVGAEAFF	TGTGCCATCAGCCCAGGGGTTGGCGCTGAAGCTTTCTTT
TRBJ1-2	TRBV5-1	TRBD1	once	CASSLAGTGNHGYTF	TGCGCCAGCAGCTTGGCCGGGACAGGGAACCATGGCTACACCTTC
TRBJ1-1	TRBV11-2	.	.	CASSTPLGYAFF	TGTGCCAGCAGCACACCGCTAGGTTACGCTTTCTTT
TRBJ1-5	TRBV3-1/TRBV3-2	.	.	CASSHRPGHPIRPQHF	TGTGCCAGCAGCCACCGTCCGGGACACCCCATCCGGCCCCAGCATTTT
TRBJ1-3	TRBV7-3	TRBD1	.	CASSLNRGDTIYF	TGTGCCAGCAGCTTAAACAGGGGGGACACCATATATTTT
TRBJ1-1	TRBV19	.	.	CASSIQGQGTEAFF	TGTGCCAGTAGTATCCAGGGGCAAGGCACTGAAGCTTTCTTT
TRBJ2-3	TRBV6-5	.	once	CATLQGGPTDTQYF	TGTGCCACTCTCCAGGGGGGCCCCACAGATACGCAGTATTTT
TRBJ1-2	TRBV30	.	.	CAWTLRGQHPSINYGYTF	TGTGCCTGGACCCTCAGGGGCCAACATCCATCCATTAACTATGGCTACACCTTC
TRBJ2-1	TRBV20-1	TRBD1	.	CSAGTGYEQFF	TGCAGTGCTGGGACAGGCTATGAGCAGTTCTTC
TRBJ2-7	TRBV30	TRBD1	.	CAWSKTGGGEQYF	TGTGCCTGGAGTAAGACAGGGGGCGGCGAGCAGTACTTC
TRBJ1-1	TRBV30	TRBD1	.	CAWRPGTGEGKAFF	TGTGCCTGGAGACCCGGGACAGGGGAAGGAAAAGCTTTCTTT
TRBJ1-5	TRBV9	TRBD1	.	CASSANRGHQPQHF	TGTGCCAGCAGCGCCAACAGGGGGCACCAGCCCCAGCATTTT
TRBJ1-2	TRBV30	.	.	CAWSVQGRTGYTF	TGTGCCTGGAGTGTACAAGGGAGAACGGGCTACACCTTC
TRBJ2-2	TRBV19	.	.	CASSGQPLFTGELFF	TGTGCCAGTAGTGGGCAGCCCCTGTTCACCGGGGAGCTGTTTTTT
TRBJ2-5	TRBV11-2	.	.	CASSLVTSTRETQYF	TGTGCCAGCAGCTTAGTTACTAGCACGCGAGAGACCCAGTACTTC
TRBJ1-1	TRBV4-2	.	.	CASSPIAGDTEAFF	TGTGCCAGCAGCCCCATCGCGGGGGACACTGAAGCTTTCTTT
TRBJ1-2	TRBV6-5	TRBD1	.	CASSYGTGLNYGYTF	TGTGCCAGCAGTTACGGGACAGGTCTTAACTATGGCTACACCTTC
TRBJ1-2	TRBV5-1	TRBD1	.	CASSLGSLTGVYGYTF	TGCGCCAGCAGCTTGGGGTCCCTTACAGGGGTCTATGGCTACACCTTC
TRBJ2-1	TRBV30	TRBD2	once	CAWSEEVGLAPRNEQFF	TGTGCCTGGAGTGAGGAGGTGGGACTAGCCCCTCGGAATGAGCAGTTCTTC
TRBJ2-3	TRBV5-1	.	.	CASSLEVSRGTDTQYF	TGCGCCAGCAGCTTGGAAGTGAGTCGGGGCACAGATACGCAGTATTTT
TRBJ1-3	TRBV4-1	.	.	CASSQDTSSGNTIYF	TGCGCCAGCAGCCAAGACACGAGCTCTGGAAACACCATATATTTT
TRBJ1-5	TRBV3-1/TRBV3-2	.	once	CASSQGREQPQHF	TGTGCCAGCAGCCAAGGGAGGGAACAGCCCCAGCATTTT
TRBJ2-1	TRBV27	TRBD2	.	CASSHSGTHYNEQFF	TGTGCCAGCAGCCATAGCGGGACCCACTACAATGAGCAGTTCTTC